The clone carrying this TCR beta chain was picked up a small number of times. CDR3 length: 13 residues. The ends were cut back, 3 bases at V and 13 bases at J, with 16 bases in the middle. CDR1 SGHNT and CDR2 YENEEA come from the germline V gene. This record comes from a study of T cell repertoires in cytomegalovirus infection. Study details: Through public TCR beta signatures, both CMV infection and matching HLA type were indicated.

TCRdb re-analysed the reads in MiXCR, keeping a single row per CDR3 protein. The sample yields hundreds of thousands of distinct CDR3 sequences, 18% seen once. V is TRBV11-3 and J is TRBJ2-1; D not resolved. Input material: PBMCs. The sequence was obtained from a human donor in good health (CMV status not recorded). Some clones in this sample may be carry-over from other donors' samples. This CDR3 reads CASSFTAMASQFF. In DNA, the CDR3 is TGTGCCAGCAGCTTTACCGCTATGGCTAGTCAGTTCTTC.